Detailed here is one TCR beta chain. Its antigen is not identified. The assay was immunoSEQ multiplex PCR, and TCRdb's table has in-frame clones only and misses some. The table includes some 120,000 clones, roughly 88% detected once. These data belong to a study of T cell responses to AZD1222 COVID-19 vaccine. Whole-study results and caveats: Seropositivity was recorded at baseline in only a handful of AZD1222 recipients. The breadth and depth of Spike-specific TCRs increased once two AZD1222 doses had been given. Nearly half of spike-specific TCRs reportedly target variant regions that are unmutated in the B.1.351 and B.1.1.7 variants. Donors were chiefly white British, with a greater number of females, and clonal diversity was perhaps underestimated.

V lost 3 bases and J lost 5, with 11 bases in between. Per germline, CDR1 KGHSH and CDR2 LQKENI. The CDR3 length is 14 residues. This chain joins TRBV18 and TRBJ1-5; D remains unclear. This sequence was found in an adult in good health. The specimen comprised peripheral blood, sampled on day 0 of AZD1222 vaccination. CDR3 DNA sequence: TGTGCCAGCTCACCCCGGCTCAGCGATCAGCCCCAGCATTTT. Residues: CASSPRLSDQPQHF.